These 9 T cell receptor beta chains share one sample of origin, sequenced in a study of T cell responses to AZD1222 COVID-19 vaccine. Only in-frame clones appear in the TCRdb table, and some are missing; sequencing was by immunoSEQ multiplex PCR. The table records 150,000 to 200,000 clones, about 92% of them present only once. The source material was peripheral blood, sampled 28 days after the second AZD1222 dose. The source is an adult who received the AZD1222 COVID-19 vaccine.

This clone has just one count. The chain joins TRBV19 to TRBJ1-6, with a weak D call TRBD1 (6 bases). This CDR3 contains 14 residues. Trimming shortened V by 7 bases and J by 5 bases, and 12 bases separated the two germline ends. Germline V gene data show CDR1 as LNHDA and CDR2 as SQIVND (reference sequence). The CDR3 reads CASTTGQDNSPLHF. The CDR3 DNA reads as TGTGCCAGTACAACAGGGCAGGATAATTCACCCCTCCACTTT.

The V call is TRBV27, the J call TRBJ1-5; D possibly corresponds to TRBD1 (6 bases). There are 15 residues in the CDR3. Trimming pared 5 bases from V and 7 bases from J, leaving 18 bases between. The germline V gene encodes CDR1 MNHEY and CDR2 SMNVEV (reference sequence). CDR3 in amino acids: CASSPGWGRGQPQHF. CDR3 bases: TGTGCCAGCAGTCCCGGTTGGGGGCGAGGACAGCCCCAGCATTTT.

The CDR3 loop reads CASSEFYRVDEQYF. The CDR3 bases are TGTGCCAGCAGTGAATTTTACAGGGTTGACGAGCAGTACTTC. The chain couples TRBV2 to TRBJ2-7, with a possible D match to TRBD1 (6 bases). CDR3 length equals 14 residues. The germline V and J ends were trimmed by 2 bases and 5 bases, with 13 bases remaining between them. From germline, CDR1 is SNHLY and CDR2 FYNNEI.

CDR3 nucleotides: TGTGCCAGCAGTTATGGGACAGTTGGAACCTACGAGCAGTACTTC. Residues: CASSYGTVGTYEQYF. The rearrangement links TRBV6-6 to TRBJ2-7; 7 bases fit TRBD1. The CDR3 runs 15 residues. V shed 3 bases, J shed 2 bases, and the junction held 7 bases outside the gene matches. Germline CDR1 is MNHNY and CDR2 is SVGAGI (reference sequence).

The genes are TRBV5-1 and TRBJ1-3, with 9 nucleotides matching TRBD1. V was clipped by 4 bases and J by 7 bases; unmatched bases: 3. The CDR3 runs to 13 residues. The germline V gene encodes CDR1 SGHRS and CDR2 YFSETQ. The CDR3 reads CASSPDRGNTIYF. CDR3 bases: TGCGCCAGCAGCCCGGACAGGGGCAACACCATATATTTT. Drawing the rest from reference TRBV5-1 and TRBJ1-3, the complete variable domain is KAGVTQTPRYLIKTRGQQVTLSCSPISGHRSVSWYQQTPGQGLQFLFEYFSETQRNKGNFPGRFSGRQFSNSRSEMNVSTLELGDSALYLCASSPDRGNTIYFGEGSWLTVV.

The CDR3, as DNA: TGTGCCAGCAGCTTAGATGGATTGCAGCCCCAGCATTTT. Encoded protein: CASSLDGLQPQHF. V and J are TRBV7-9 and TRBJ1-5; the D is unclear. This CDR3 is built from 13 residues. V lost 1 base to trimming and J lost 7 bases, with 8 bases between them. Germline V lookup: CDR1 SEHNR, CDR2 FQNEAQ (reference sequence).

The genes are TRBV6-5 and TRBJ1-6; TRBD1 matches 9 bases. This CDR3 is 14 amino acids long. J lost 7 bases, V lost 7 bases, and 5 bases had no gene match. The V gene's germline CDR1 is MNHEY and CDR2 SVGAGI. CDR3 DNA sequence: TGTGCCAGCAAGGGGACAGGGACGAATTCACCCCTCCACTTT. Encoded protein: CASKGTGTNSPLHF.

The chain links TRBV6-2 or TRBV6-3 to TRBJ1-5, with TRBD1 matching over 7 bases. The CDR3 contains 14 residues. CDR1 is MNHEY and CDR2 is SVGEGT in the germline V gene. Trimming took 6 bases from V and 5 from J; bases not matched to a gene: 7. CDR3 region: CASSQPGGYQPQHF. CDR3 bases: TGTGCCAGCAGCCAGCCAGGGGGATATCAGCCCCAGCATTTT.

The rearrangement links TRBV11-3 to TRBJ2-1, with no clear D. V gave up 5 bases and J gave up 8 bases, with 13 bases separating them. The CDR3 is 13 residues long. Per germline, CDR1 SGHNT and CDR2 YENEEA. CDR3 sequence (DNA): TGTGCCAGCAGCGAAACTCGGTTAGATGAGCAGTTCTTC. It encodes CASSETRLDEQFF.